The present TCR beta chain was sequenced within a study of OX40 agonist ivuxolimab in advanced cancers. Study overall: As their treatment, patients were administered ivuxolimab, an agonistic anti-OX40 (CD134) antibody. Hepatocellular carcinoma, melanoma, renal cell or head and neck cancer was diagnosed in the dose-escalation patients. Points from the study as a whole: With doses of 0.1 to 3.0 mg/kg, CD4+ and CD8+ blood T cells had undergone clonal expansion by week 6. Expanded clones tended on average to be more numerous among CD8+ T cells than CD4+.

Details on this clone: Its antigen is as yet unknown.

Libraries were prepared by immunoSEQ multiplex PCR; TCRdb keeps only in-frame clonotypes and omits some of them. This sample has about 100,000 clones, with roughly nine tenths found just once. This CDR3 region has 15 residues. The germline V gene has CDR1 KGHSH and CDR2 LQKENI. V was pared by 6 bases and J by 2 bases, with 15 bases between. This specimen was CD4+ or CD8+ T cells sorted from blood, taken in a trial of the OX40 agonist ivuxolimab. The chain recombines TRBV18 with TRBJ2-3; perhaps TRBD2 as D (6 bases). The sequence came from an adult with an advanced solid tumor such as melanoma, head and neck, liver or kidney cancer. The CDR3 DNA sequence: TGTGCCAGCTCGTCCTCGGGACTCAACACAGATACGCAGTATTTT. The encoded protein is CASSSSGLNTDTQYF.